This T cell receptor (beta chain) was retrieved from a study of cytotoxic CD8 clonotypes in ibrutinib-treated CLL. Remarks on this clone: Antigen unknown.

The table came from immunoSEQ multiplex PCR; TCRdb's copy has only in-frame clones and leaves some out. This table holds roughly 200,000 clones, about three quarters found once. Study-wide points: The clonality went up when patients responded to ibrutinib and dropped back toward baseline at progression.

The CDR3 is made up of 18 amino acids. Germline CDR1 reads LNHDA; CDR2 reads SQIVND (reference sequence). J was trimmed by 4 bases and V by 6 bases; bases with no gene match: 21. This receptor was taken from a human donor with chronic lymphocytic leukemia. The rearrangement links TRBV19 to TRBJ2-7, with 7 nucleotides matching TRBD1. The source material was PBMCs, sampled after 12 months of ibrutinib treatment. Written as DNA, the CDR3 is TGTGCCAGTAGGCGACAGGGACGAGGACTGGGGGTTGAGTACGAGCAGTACTTC. Translation gives CASRRQGRGLGVEYEQYF.